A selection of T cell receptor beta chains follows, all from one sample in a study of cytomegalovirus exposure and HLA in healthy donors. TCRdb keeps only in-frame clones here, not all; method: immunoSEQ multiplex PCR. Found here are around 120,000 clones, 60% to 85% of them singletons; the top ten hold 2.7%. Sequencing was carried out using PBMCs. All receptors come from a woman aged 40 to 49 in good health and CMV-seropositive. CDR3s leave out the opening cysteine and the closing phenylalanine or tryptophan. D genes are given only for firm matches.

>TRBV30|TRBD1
AWSAGDRRSAF
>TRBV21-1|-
ASSTRERDTRTGELF
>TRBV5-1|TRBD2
ASSRLAGELVNEQF
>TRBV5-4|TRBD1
ASSPRQGQVSPLH
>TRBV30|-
AWSVSVGGGELF
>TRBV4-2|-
ASSPWGTGGVSGLADYNEQF
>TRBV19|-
ASSRSNGPTEGGAKNIQY
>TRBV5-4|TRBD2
ASRSGTSGHYEQY
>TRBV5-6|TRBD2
ASSRGTRETQY
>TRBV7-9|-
ASSFEGYLAQY
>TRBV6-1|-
ASSVMDMSGNTIY
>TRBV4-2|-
ASSQSQDTGELF
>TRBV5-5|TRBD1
ASRQGAEETQY
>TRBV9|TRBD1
ASSVGTGGSLEKLF
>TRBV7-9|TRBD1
ASSLVGTVGEKLF
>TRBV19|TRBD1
ASSMVFFGIVGTGDYSNQPQH
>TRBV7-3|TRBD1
ASSLGGQGSYEQY
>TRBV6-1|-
ASSGEQGSLWNEKLF
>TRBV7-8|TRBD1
ASSLKGDSYNEQF
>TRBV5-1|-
ASSLARAGDYEQY
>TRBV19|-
ATREGTTAYGYT
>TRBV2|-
ASSERQINQPQH
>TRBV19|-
ASSISRATEAF
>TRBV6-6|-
ASSYTLNTEAF
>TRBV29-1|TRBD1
SVAEGDRRAF
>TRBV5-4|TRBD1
ASSLGQESSGNTIY
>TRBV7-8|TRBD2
ASKREGYEQY
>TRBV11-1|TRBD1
ASRETTGGSGTDTQY
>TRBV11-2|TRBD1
ASSPTGAYEQY
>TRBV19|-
ASQPGHDSYEQY
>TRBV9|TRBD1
ASSATTGRTEAF
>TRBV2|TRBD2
ASQEIGLASYEQY